The next 5 T cell receptor beta chains were all read from a single sample in a study of beta chain features in type 1 diabetes. General study findings and limits: Across all four CD4+ subsets, people with type 1 diabetes showed modestly shorter TCRB CDR3s.

Of the isolated RNA, all was reverse transcribed, and so the sequenced material was expressed TCRB transcripts. Sequencing was performed with immunoSEQ multiplex PCR; in TCRdb, only in-frame clones are kept and a portion is missing. The repertoire includes 600,000 to 700,000 clones, around 12% of them detected once, and around 0.12% sits in the top ten. Their target antigens are unknown. Sequencing was performed on naive CD4+ T cells from blood. The receptors here all came from a man younger than 45 with type 1 diabetes.

This clone turned up a few times. The sample holds other DNA sequences that translate to the same CDR3. The rearrangement uses TRBV18 and TRBJ2-7, with a tentative D call TRBD1 (6 bases). This CDR3 is 15 amino acids long. Trimming took 0 bases from V and 1 from J, leaving 10 bases between them. Germline V gene sequence: CDR1 KGHSH, CDR2 LQKENI. This CDR3 is CASSPPSQGSYEQYF. In DNA, the CDR3 is TGTGCCAGCTCACCACCGAGCCAGGGGTCCTACGAGCAGTACTTC.

The gene calls are TRBV9 and TRBJ1-2, with 9 bases matching TRBD1. The junction had 10 bases not matched to a gene; V was cut back by 5 bases and J by 8 bases. Germline assignment: CDR1 SGDLS and CDR2 YYNGEE. The CDR3 has 14 residues. In DNA, the CDR3 is TGTGCCAGCAGAGCCGGACAGGGGACAGAAGGCTACACCTTC. Encoded protein: CASRAGQGTEGYTF.

The sample holds a few counts of this clone. The V and J genes are TRBV19 and TRBJ1-2, with a weak D call TRBD1 (5 bases). Germline lookup yields CDR1 LNHDA and CDR2 SQIVND (reference sequence). This CDR3 contains 14 residues. V was trimmed by 5 bases and J by 5 bases, leaving 15 bases between them. The chain's CDR3 is CASSPSGTQYGYTF. CDR3 nucleotide sequence: TGTGCCAGTAGTCCCTCCGGGACTCAATATGGCTACACCTTC.

This clone was seen a few times. This chain uses TRBV5-6 with TRBJ1-4; TRBD1 might be the D (5 bases). Germline V gene sequence: CDR1 SGHDT, CDR2 YYEEEE. Trimming pared 3 bases from V and 7 bases from J, leaving 13 bases between. The CDR3 totals 14 residues. Here the CDR3 reads CASSSAGRGEKLFF. In DNA, the CDR3 is TGTGCCAGCAGCTCGGCGGGGCGCGGTGAAAAACTGTTTTTT. The full variable domain, rest sourced from reference TRBV5-6 and TRBJ1-4, is DAGVTQSPTHLIKTRGQQVTLRCSPKSGHDTVSWYQQALGQGPQFIFQYYEEEERQRGNFPDRFSGHQFPNYSSELNVNALLLGDSALYLCASSSAGRGEKLFFGSGTQLSVL.

As regards this clone: A junction boundary mismatches the germline segment, possibly from a read error. CDR3 loop: CAGRGQGVYEQYF. The CDR3 nucleotides read TGTGCCGGGAGGGGACAGGGGGTCTACGAGCAGTACTTC. The chain has TRBV30 and TRBJ2-7; TRBD1 aligns across 11 bases. Germline loops: CDR1 GTSNPN, CDR2 SVGIG (reference sequence). The CDR3 contains 13 residues.